Shown below are 15 T cell receptor beta chains from a single sample sequenced in a study of OX40 agonist ivuxolimab in advanced cancers. Only in-frame clones appear in the TCRdb table, and some are missing; sequencing was by immunoSEQ multiplex PCR. The sample records approximately 47,000 clones, 85% to 90% being singletons. The sequences come from CD4+ or CD8+ T cells sorted from blood, collected in a trial of the OX40 agonist ivuxolimab. All receptors come from an adult with an advanced solid tumor such as melanoma, head and neck, liver or kidney cancer.

The chain recombines TRBV28 with TRBJ2-5, with D tentatively TRBD2 (7 bases). This CDR3 region has 13 residues. V was pared by 7 bases and J by 5 bases, with 14 bases between. CDR1 and CDR2 from the germline V gene are MDHEN and SYDVKM. The CDR3 is CASNQRGAETQYF. The CDR3 nucleotides read TGTGCCAGCAACCAACGGGGGGCTGAGACCCAGTACTTC.

The V and J genes are TRBV18 and TRBJ2-5, with 9 nucleotides matching TRBD2. With 1 base clipped from V and 3 bases from J, the junction kept 3 bases outside the gene matches. The CDR3 length is 15 residues. Germline lookup yields CDR1 KGHSH and CDR2 LQKENI. The CDR3 protein is CASSPRSSGEETQYF. CDR3 DNA: TGTGCCAGCTCACCACGATCTAGCGGGGAAGAGACCCAGTACTTC.

This chain connects TRBV5-4 to TRBJ1-3; the match to TRBD1 covers 8 bases. Looked up from germline, CDR1 is SGHNT and CDR2 is YYREEE (reference sequence). The CDR3 extends over 15 amino acids. Trimming took 3 bases from V and 3 from J; bases not matched to a gene: 5. CDR3 sequence reads: CASSSRGRVGNTIYF. The CDR3 DNA sequence: TGTGCCAGCAGCTCCAGGGGGCGCGTTGGAAACACCATATATTTT.

CDR3 region: CASSDSRDRESYEQYF. The CDR3, as DNA: TGTGCCAGCAGTGACTCCCGGGACAGGGAATCCTACGAGCAGTACTTC. The V and J genes are TRBV6-4 and TRBJ2-7; 9 bases are a match to TRBD1. J was trimmed by 1 base and V by 0 bases; bases with no gene match: 4. The CDR3 contains 16 residues. Germline CDR1 reads MRHNA; CDR2 reads SNTAGT.

The J gene is TRBJ2-7, the V gene TRBV19; 8 nucleotides align to TRBD2. CDR1 is LNHDA and CDR2 is SQIVND in the germline V gene (reference sequence). This CDR3 has 13 amino acids. The V gene end was trimmed by 10 bases and the J gene end by 7 bases; junction bases not matched to a gene: 12. CDR3 bases: TGTGCCACAAGGCCCGGGGGGGCCCGGGAGCAGTACTTC. It translates to CATRPGGAREQYF.

V gene TRBV19 combines with J gene TRBJ1-3; D not resolved. Trimming took 7 bases from V and 0 from J, leaving 13 bases between them. Germline CDR1 reads LNHDA; CDR2 reads SQIVND (reference sequence). The CDR3 contains 15 residues. The CDR3: CASKEAESSGNTIYF. The CDR3 DNA sequence: TGTGCCAGTAAGGAAGCCGAGAGCTCTGGAAACACCATATATTTT.

The chain links TRBV6-5 to TRBJ1-5, with D unresolved. The CDR3 sequence is 14 residues long. Trimming took 5 bases from V and 2 from J, leaving 10 bases between them. The germline gives CDR1 MNHEY, CDR2 SVGAGI. The CDR3 here is CASSPLGGNQPQHF. CDR3 nucleotides: TGTGCCAGCAGTCCGTTAGGTGGCAATCAGCCCCAGCATTTT.

Remarks on this clone: A junction end diverges from the germline sequence, so it may reflect a read error. The CDR3 here is CASSLGQANTGELFF. DNA for the CDR3: TGTGCTAGCAGCTTGGGGCAGGCTAACACCGGGGAGCTGTTTTTT. This chain joins TRBV7-7 and TRBJ2-2; D possibly corresponds to TRBD1 (5 bases). The CDR3 totals 15 residues. The germline V gene has CDR1 SSHAT and CDR2 FNYEAQ (reference sequence).

The rearrangement joins TRBV9 to TRBJ2-3; D call uncertain. Per germline, CDR1 SGDLS and CDR2 YYNGEE. V was trimmed by 0 bases and J by 3 bases, leaving 17 bases between them. There are 17 residues in the CDR3. DNA of the CDR3: TGTGCCAGCAGCGTAGATCCCCTACCCCCACAGACAGATACGCAGTATTTT. It codes for CASSVDPLPPQTDTQYF.

The V call is TRBV9, the J call TRBJ2-5; no definite D call. Germline-derived CDR1 and CDR2 are SGDLS and YYNGEE. The germline V and J ends were trimmed by 4 bases and 5 bases, with 15 bases remaining between them. CDR3 length: 14 amino acids. The CDR3 spells CASSPSGGAETQYF. DNA for the CDR3: TGTGCCAGCAGCCCCTCCGGCGGAGCTGAGACCCAGTACTTC.

This chain uses TRBV4-1 with TRBJ2-5; 9 bases are shared with TRBD1. Germline assignment: CDR1 MGHRA and CDR2 YSYEKL. This CDR3 is built from 16 residues. The ends lost 0 bases at V and 2 bases at J; junction bases unmatched: 4. The CDR3 loop is CASSQEGQGGQETQYF. CDR3 bases: TGCGCCAGCAGCCAAGAGGGACAGGGAGGGCAAGAGACCCAGTACTTC.

The V and J genes are TRBV5-6 and TRBJ2-1; 7 bases match TRBD1. V shed 4 bases and J 4 bases; nucleotides not matched to a gene: 5. Germline loops: CDR1 SGHDT, CDR2 YYEEEE. The CDR3 length is 14 residues. DNA for the CDR3: TGTGCCAGCAGCCCCGGGACAGTATACAATGAGCAGTTCTTC. It encodes CASSPGTVYNEQFF.

This clone was detected a few times. This chain uses TRBV30 with TRBJ1-1; D ambiguous. This CDR3 has 12 amino acids. Trimming cost V 2 bases and J 0 bases, with 4 bases left between them. Germline CDR1 is GTSNPN and CDR2 is SVGIG (reference sequence). CDR3 in DNA: TGTGCCTGGAGTCCGGTGAACACTGAAGCTTTCTTT. This translates into CAWSPVNTEAFF.

The genes are TRBV7-8 and TRBJ2-7; tentatively, D is TRBD2 (5 bases). The V end lost 0 bases, the J end lost 3 bases, and 9 bases lay between the germline ends. Germline V CDR1 and CDR2: SGHVS, FQNEAQ. The CDR3 contains 14 residues. CDR3 bases: TGTGCCAGCAGCTTAGCAGGAGGCCTCTACGAGCAGTACTTC. It translates to CASSLAGGLYEQYF.

This chain connects TRBV30 to TRBJ2-7; tentative D call: TRBD1 (5 bases). V lost 0 bases to trimming and J lost 3 bases, with 12 bases between them. The germline V gene encodes CDR1 GTSNPN and CDR2 SVGIG (reference sequence). This CDR3 comprises 14 residues. The CDR3 protein is CAWSVGALDYEQYF. The CDR3 DNA reads TGTGCCTGGAGTGTAGGGGCCTTAGACTACGAGCAGTACTTC. Complete variable domain (other parts from reference TRBV30 and TRBJ2-7): SQTIHQWPATLVQPVGSPLSLECTVEGTSNPNLYWYRQAAGRGLQLLFYSVGIGQISSEVPQNLSASRPQDRQFILSSKKLLLSDSGFYLCAWSVGALDYEQYFGPGTRLTVT.